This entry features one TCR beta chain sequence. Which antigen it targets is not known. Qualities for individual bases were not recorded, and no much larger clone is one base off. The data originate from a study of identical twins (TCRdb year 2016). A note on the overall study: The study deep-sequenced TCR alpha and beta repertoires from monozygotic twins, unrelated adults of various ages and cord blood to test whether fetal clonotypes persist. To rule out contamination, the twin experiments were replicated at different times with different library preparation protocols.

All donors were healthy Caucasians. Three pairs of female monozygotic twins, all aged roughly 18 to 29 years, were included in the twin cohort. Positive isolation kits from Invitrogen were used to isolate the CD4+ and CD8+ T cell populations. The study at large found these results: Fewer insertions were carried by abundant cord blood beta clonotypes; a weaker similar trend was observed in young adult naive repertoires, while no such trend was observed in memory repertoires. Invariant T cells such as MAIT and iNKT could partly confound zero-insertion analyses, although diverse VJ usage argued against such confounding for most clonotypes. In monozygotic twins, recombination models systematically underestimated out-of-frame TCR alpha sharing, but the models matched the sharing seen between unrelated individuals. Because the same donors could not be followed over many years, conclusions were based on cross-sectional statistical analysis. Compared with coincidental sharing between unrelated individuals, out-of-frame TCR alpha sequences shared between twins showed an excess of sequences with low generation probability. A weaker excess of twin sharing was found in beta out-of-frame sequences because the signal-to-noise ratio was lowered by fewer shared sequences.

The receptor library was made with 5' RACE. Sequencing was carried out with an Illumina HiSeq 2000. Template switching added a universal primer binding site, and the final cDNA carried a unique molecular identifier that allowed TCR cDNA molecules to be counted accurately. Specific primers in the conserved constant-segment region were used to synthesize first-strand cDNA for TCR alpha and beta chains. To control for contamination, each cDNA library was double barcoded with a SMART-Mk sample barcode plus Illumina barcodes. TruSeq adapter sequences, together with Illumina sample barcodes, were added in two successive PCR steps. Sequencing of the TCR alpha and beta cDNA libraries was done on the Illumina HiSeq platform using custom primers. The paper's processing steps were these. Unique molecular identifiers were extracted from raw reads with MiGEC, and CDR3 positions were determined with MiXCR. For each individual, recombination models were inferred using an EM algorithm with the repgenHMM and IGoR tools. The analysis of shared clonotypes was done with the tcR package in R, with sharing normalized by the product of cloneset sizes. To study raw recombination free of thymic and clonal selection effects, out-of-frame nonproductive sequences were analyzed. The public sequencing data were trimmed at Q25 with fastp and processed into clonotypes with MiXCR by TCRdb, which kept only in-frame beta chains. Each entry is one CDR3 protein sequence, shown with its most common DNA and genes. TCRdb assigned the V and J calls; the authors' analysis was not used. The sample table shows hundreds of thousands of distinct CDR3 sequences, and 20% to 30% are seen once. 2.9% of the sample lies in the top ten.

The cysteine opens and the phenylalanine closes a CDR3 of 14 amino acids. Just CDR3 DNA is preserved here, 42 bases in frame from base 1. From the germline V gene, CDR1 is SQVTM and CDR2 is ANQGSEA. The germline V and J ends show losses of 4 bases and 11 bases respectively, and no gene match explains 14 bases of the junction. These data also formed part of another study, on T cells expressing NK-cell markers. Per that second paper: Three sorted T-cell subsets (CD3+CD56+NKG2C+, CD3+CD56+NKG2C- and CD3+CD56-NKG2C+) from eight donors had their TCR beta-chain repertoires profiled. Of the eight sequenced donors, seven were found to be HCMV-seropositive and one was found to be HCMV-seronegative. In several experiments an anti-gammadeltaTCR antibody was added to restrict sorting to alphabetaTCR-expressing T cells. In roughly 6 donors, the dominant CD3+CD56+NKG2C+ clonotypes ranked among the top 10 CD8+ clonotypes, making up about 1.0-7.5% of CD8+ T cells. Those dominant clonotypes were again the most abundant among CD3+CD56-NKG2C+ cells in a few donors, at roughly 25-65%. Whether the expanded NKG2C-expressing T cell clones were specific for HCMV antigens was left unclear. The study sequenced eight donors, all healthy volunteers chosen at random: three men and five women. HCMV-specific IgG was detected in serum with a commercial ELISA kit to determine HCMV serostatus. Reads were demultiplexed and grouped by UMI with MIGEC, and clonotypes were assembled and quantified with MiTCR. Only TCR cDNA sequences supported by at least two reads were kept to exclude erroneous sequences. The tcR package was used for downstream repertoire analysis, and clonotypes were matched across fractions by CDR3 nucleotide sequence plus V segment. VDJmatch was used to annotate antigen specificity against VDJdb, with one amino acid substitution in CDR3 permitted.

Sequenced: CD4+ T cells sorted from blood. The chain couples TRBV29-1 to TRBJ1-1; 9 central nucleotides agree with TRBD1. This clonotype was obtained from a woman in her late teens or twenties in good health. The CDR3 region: CSVAGGQGGEEAFF. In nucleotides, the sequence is TGCAGCGTTGCGGGGGGACAGGGAGGGGAGGAGGCTTTCTTT.